Presented here are 8 T cell receptor beta chains from one specimen sequenced in a study of monozygotic twins with inflammatory bowel disease. TCRdb reprocessed the 5' RACE reads; each CDR3 protein has one entry and no DNA is given. This sample contains over 200,000 distinct CDR3 sequences. The sequenced sample was blood. The receptors were sampled from a human donor with ulcerative colitis or Crohn's disease, or a healthy co-twin of an affected twin (not recorded which).

The chain is built from TRBV5-1 and TRBJ2-3. CDR3 length equals 15 residues. CDR1 and CDR2 (germline): SGHRS, YFSETQ. The chain's CDR3 is CASSPDLGDTDTQYF.

The chain recombines TRBV19 with TRBJ2-7; the D gene TCRdb calls, TRBD1, cannot be checked with no DNA. The CDR3 has 17 amino acids. CDR1 and CDR2 (germline): LNHDA, SQIVND (reference sequence). CDR3 sequence: CASSITTGTTSSYEQYF.

The rearrangement links TRBV27 to TRBJ2-7; as DNA is missing, the TRBD1 call by TCRdb cannot be tested. The germline CDR1 and CDR2 sequences are MNHEY and SMNVEV (reference sequence). The CDR3 runs to 12 residues. The CDR3 spells CASSLSGGEQYF.

The chain has TRBV5-1 and TRBJ2-2; TCRdb designates TRBD2, a call that cannot be tested without DNA. The CDR3 totals 17 residues. Germline V gene sequence: CDR1 SGHRS, CDR2 YFSETQ. The CDR3 sequence: CASSLFSGGANAGELFF.

The CDR3 region is CASSLRAGGTTGELFF. The genes are TRBV5-1 and TRBJ2-2; no DNA is available, so the TRBD1 call from TCRdb remains unchecked. Per the germline V gene, CDR1 is SGHRS and CDR2 is YFSETQ. The CDR3 contains 16 residues. The full variable domain, its missing parts supplied by reference TRBV5-1 and TRBJ2-2, is KAGVTQTPRYLIKTRGQQVTLSCSPISGHRSVSWYQQTPGQGLQFLFEYFSETQRNKGNFPGRFSGRQFSNSRSEMNVSTLELGDSALYLCASSLRAGGTTGELFFGEGSRLTVL.

This sequence joins TRBV19 and TRBJ2-1; without DNA, the TCRdb call of TRBD2 cannot be checked. Germline V lookup: CDR1 LNHDA, CDR2 SQIVND (reference sequence). CDR3 length equals 16 residues. CDR3 residues: CASSMGGSGGHNEQFF.

V gene TRBV4-3 combines with J gene TRBJ1-5. This CDR3 contains 15 residues. Germline values: CDR1 LGHNA, CDR2 YSLEER. CDR3 in amino acids: CASSQEDGGNQPQHF.

The CDR3: CASSFIAGNTEAFF. The chain joins TRBV7-2 to TRBJ1-1. Germline CDR1 and CDR2: SGHTA and FQGNSA. This CDR3 has 14 amino acids.